This passage covers 10 T cell receptor beta chains from one sample sequenced in a study of CD8+ T cells in alopecia areata. Treatment described: oral pan-JAK inhibitor, 5-10 mg twice daily. Extraction of RNA preceded its reverse transcription into cDNA, which served as the sequencing template. The table came from immunoSEQ multiplex PCR; TCRdb's copy has only in-frame clones and leaves some out. The sample includes over 120,000 clones, 45% to 60% of them seen just once. Material: CD8+ T cells sorted from blood, obtained at week 4, from a patient treated with tofacitinib. The source of these receptors is a human donor with alopecia areata.

Comments on this clone: The sample contains more than one DNA sequence encoding this CDR3. V usage is TRBV30 and J usage is TRBJ2-7; D unresolved. CDR1 GTSNPN and CDR2 SVGIG come from the germline V gene (reference sequence). The CDR3 runs 13 residues. Trimming removed 3 bases from V and 1 base from J, with 10 bases in between. The CDR3 region has the DNA TGTGCCTGGAGCGGCGGCTCGTCCTACGAGCAGTACTTC. This encodes CAWSGGSSYEQYF.

The chain combines TRBV2 with TRBJ2-1; 13 bases are a match to TRBD2. V trimming: 5 bases; J trimming: 8 bases; junction bases outside the gene matches: 6. CDR1 SNHLY and CDR2 FYNNEI come from the germline V gene. This CDR3 is 15 amino acids long. The CDR3, as DNA: TGTGCCAGCAGTACACTAGCGGGGGGGCACGATGAGCAGTTCTTC. It encodes CASSTLAGGHDEQFF. The full variable domain, in which reference TRBV2 and TRBJ2-1 provide the parts outside the CDR3, is EPEVTQTPSHQVTQMGQEVILRCVPISNHLYFYWYRQILGQKVEFLVSFYNNEISEKSEIFDDQFSVERPDGSNFTLKIRSTKLEDSAMYFCASSTLAGGHDEQFFGPGTRLTVL.

The chain has TRBV13 and TRBJ2-1; D tentatively fits TRBD1 or TRBD2 (5 bases each). Germline CDR1 reads PRHDT; CDR2 reads FYEKMQ (reference sequence). V was pared by 4 bases and J by 2 bases, with 15 bases between. The CDR3 runs to 16 residues. Here the CDR3 reads CASSSGPGRPYNEQFF. In DNA form, the CDR3 reads TGTGCCAGCAGCTCGGGACCGGGAAGGCCCTACAATGAGCAGTTCTTC.

This rearrangement joins TRBV13 to TRBJ2-5, with TRBD2 matching 10 bases. CDR3 size: 13 residues. CDR1 PRHDT and CDR2 FYEKMQ come from the germline V gene (reference sequence). With V trimmed by 8 bases and J by 5 bases, 5 bases remained unmatched. The CDR3 DNA reads TGTGCCAGCCGACCGACTAGCGGGGAGACCCAGTACTTC. Translated: CASRPTSGETQYF.

This clone appeared a few times. This chain uses TRBV27 with TRBJ2-7, with D tentatively TRBD2 (5 bases). V was pared by 5 bases and J by 6 bases, with 17 bases between. CDR1 MNHEY and CDR2 SMNVEV come from the germline V gene (reference sequence). The CDR3 totals 14 residues. CDR3 residues: CASSAGINIFEQYF. CDR3 coding DNA: TGTGCCAGCAGTGCCGGGATAAACATCTTCGAGCAGTACTTC.

The count of this clone is one. The chain couples TRBV13 to TRBJ1-4; 8 nucleotides align to TRBD1. The CDR3 runs to 15 residues. CDR1 PRHDT and CDR2 FYEKMQ come from the germline V gene (reference sequence). The V segment lost 1 base and the J segment 6 bases; nucleotides outside the gene matches: 4. This CDR3 is CASSLAGQGDEKLFF. The CDR3 DNA follows: TGTGCCAGCAGCTTAGCAGGACAGGGCGATGAAAAACTGTTTTTT.

The chain combines TRBV27 with TRBJ2-7, with D possibly being TRBD1 (6 bases). CDR3 length: 15 residues. Germline CDR1 reads MNHEY; CDR2 reads SMNVEV (reference sequence). V was clipped by 3 bases and J by 2 bases, with 14 bases between them. In DNA, the CDR3 is TGTGCCAGCAGTTTTACCGGGACACCTACCTACGAGCAGTACTTC. It specifies CASSFTGTPTYEQYF.

The chain joins TRBV6-4 to TRBJ1-1; D unresolved. Germline CDR1 reads MRHNA; CDR2 reads SNTAGT. The CDR3 sequence is 13 residues long. The V end was cut by 3 bases, the J end by 0 bases, with 5 bases between. The CDR3 spells CASSDAMNTEAFF. CDR3 bases: TGTGCCAGCAGTGATGCGATGAACACTGAAGCTTTCTTT.

J is TRBJ1-2 and V is TRBV5-1; D uncertain. CDR3 length equals 13 residues. Germline V lookup: CDR1 SGHRS, CDR2 YFSETQ. V dropped 4 bases and J dropped 3 bases, with 10 bases sitting between them. The CDR3 sequence is CASSRQEDYGYTF. The CDR3 bases are TGCGCCAGCAGCCGTCAGGAGGACTATGGCTACACCTTC.

The chain joins TRBV11-2 to TRBJ2-3; no clear D gene. The CDR3 has 13 residues. With 0 bases removed from V and 6 bases from J, the gap between germline ends came to 7 bases. Germline V gene sequence: CDR1 SGHAT, CDR2 FQNNGV. CDR3 amino acids: CASSLDVGDTQYF. In nucleotides, the CDR3 is TGTGCCAGCAGCTTAGATGTGGGGGATACGCAGTATTTT.